This TCR beta chain is drawn from a study of blood T cell repertoires in COVID-19. Overall study context: Some COVID-19 samples were acute and others convalescent; all came from the United States, Italy and Spain. The cDNA or gDNA used as material had been derived from T cells, B-cell-depleted T cells, or PBMCs.

Per the original methods: How many nucleated cells were present was estimated from reference gene primer amplification. Method: immunoSEQ multiplex PCR; TCRdb's copy keeps in-frame clones and lacks some. That table supplies the V and J calls and clone size; D and trimming were determined from the DNA. The sample yields roughly 60,000 clones, around 90% seen once. In germline, CDR1 is LGHDT, CDR2 YNNKEL (reference sequence). The CDR3 contains 14 residues. J lost 12 bases, V lost 2 bases, and 12 bases had no gene match. This clonotype was obtained from a woman of 80 years or more with active COVID-19. Sequencing input: peripheral blood. This chain joins TRBV3-1 (or the pseudogene TRBV3-2) and TRBJ2-7; 8 bases are shared with TRBD1. CDR3 coding DNA: TGTGCCAGCAGCCAACAGGGACAGGCCTCAAGGCGGTACTTC. It translates to CASSQQGQASRRYF.